There are a few counts of the clone carrying this TCR beta chain. Its specificity is unknown. This sample was taken from a study of human T cells and chemical hapten exposure. Described time point: patch test 1, 2 weeks after DPC sensitization. Treatment noted: therapeutic diphenylcyclopropenone sensitization with weekly scalp DPC. Every patch test was put on after a blood sample was taken. Study-wide points: Expanded TCRs produced significantly more large CDR3 similarity clusters than controls did.

The CDR3 spans 14 residues. After removal of 6 bases from V and 9 bases from J, the junction contained 16 bases not matched to a gene. Germline V gene data show CDR1 as DFQATT and CDR2 as SNEGSKA (reference sequence). TCRdb independently ran MiXCR on the RACE reads; one entry per CDR3 protein. This sample has about 380,000 distinct CDR3 sequences, with more than 4.5% found just once. This sample comprised whole blood, obtained in connection with sensitization to the hapten diphenylcyclopropenone (DPC). The rearrangement links TRBV20-1 to TRBJ2-7, with TRBD2 matching over 8 bases. The TCR originated in a woman aged 45 to 65 with alopecia areata. Some clones in this sample may be carry-over from other donors' samples. Here the CDR3 DNA reads TGCAGTGCAGCCCCGGGAGGGGTTCATGAAGGGCAGTACTTC. Its translation is CSAAPGGVHEGQYF.